One T cell receptor (beta chain) is described in this entry. The CDR3 is 14 residues long. The germline gives CDR1 LGHNA, CDR2 YNFKEQ. J was trimmed by 8 bases and V by 4 bases; bases with no gene match: 10. The data belong to a study of blood T cell repertoires in COVID-19. Study details: The origin of the acute and convalescent COVID-19 samples was the United States, Italy and Spain. Nucleic acid was either cDNA or gDNA, and it came from T cells, B-cell-depleted T cells, or PBMCs.

Authors' analysis steps: Estimation of nucleated cell counts was performed using reference gene primer amplification. TCRdb keeps only in-frame clones here, not all; method: immunoSEQ multiplex PCR. The D gene and trimming were derived from the DNA, and the V and J assignments and clone size from that table. The data contain 200,000 to 300,000 clones, about 87% of them seen just once; the ten biggest clones take up roughly 1.6%. The sequencing input was peripheral blood. The clonotype comes from a woman between 40 and 50 years old who had recovered from COVID-19. The gene calls are TRBV4-2 and TRBJ1-2, with 7 bases identical to TRBD1. CDR3 sequence reads: CASSRDRAAEGYTF. CDR3 in DNA: TGTGCCAGCAGCCGAGACAGGGCCGCGGAAGGCTACACCTTC.